The source of this TCR beta chain is a study of CD8+ T cells in alopecia areata. It was cDNA, reverse transcribed from extracted RNA, that served as the sequencing template. Libraries were prepared by immunoSEQ multiplex PCR; TCRdb keeps only in-frame clonotypes and omits some of them. Of about 37,000 clones in the sample, 45% to 55% were seen once. Study-wide results and limits: Mice showed clearer TCR sharing than patients did, a gap that was possibly HLA-related. Scalp samples also yield sequences from resident alphabeta T cells of normal skin.

CD4+ cells underwent sorting into CD25+CD127- cells for roughly 5 patients. CDR1 and CDR2 from the germline V gene are SEHNR and FQNEAQ (reference sequence). The CDR3 is 12 amino acids. Trimming took 0 bases from V and 2 from J, leaving 0 bases between them. This clone showed up just a few times. Its antigen is still unknown. Sequenced input: CD4+ Tregs sorted from blood. The TCR was taken from a human donor with alopecia areata. The chain recombines TRBV7-9 with TRBJ2-3; the D is unclear. The CDR3 spells CASSLATDTQYF. The CDR3, as DNA: TGTGCCAGCAGCTTAGCCACAGATACGCAGTATTTT.